Listed below are T cell receptor beta chains from one sample, sequenced in a study of cytomegalovirus exposure and HLA in healthy donors. The repertoire was sequenced with immunoSEQ multiplex PCR; TCRdb's copy has only in-frame clones and lacks some. The table records about 170,000 clones, 65% to 90% of them present only once. The sample consisted of PBMCs. Every receptor here comes from a male donor in good health and CMV-seronegative. Each CDR3 is given with its conserved first and last residue. A D gene is named only where the DNA matches it firmly. Only some rows state a clone size, as once, few, many or a class for expanded clones.

d_call,j_call,clone_size,v_call,cdr3_nt,cdr3_aa
TRBD1,TRBJ1-5,NA,TRBV6-6,TGTGCCAGCAGTGGGGAGACAGGGACCGATCAGCCCCAGCATTTT,CASSGETGTDQPQHF
TRBD2,TRBJ2-7,NA,TRBV30,TGTGCCTGGAGTTTAGGACTAGCGGGGGGGCGTGAGCAGTACTTC,CAWSLGLAGGREQYF
NA,TRBJ2-7,NA,TRBV10-3,TGTGCCATCAGCGGAGAGAACTCCTACGAGCAGTACTTC,CAISGENSYEQYF
TRBD1,TRBJ1-1,NA,TRBV15,TGTGCCACCAGCAGAGATCCGACAGGGTACATGAACACTGAAGCTTTCTTT,CATSRDPTGYMNTEAFF
NA,TRBJ1-2,NA,TRBV23-1,TGCGCCAGCAGTCAATCGGGGGCGGGCTATGGCTACACCTTC,CASSQSGAGYGYTF
NA,TRBJ2-2,NA,TRBV19,TGTGCCAGTAGTTTCAGGGGCAGTGGCGCCGGGGAGCTGTTTTTT,CASSFRGSGAGELFF
NA,TRBJ2-1,NA,TRBV5-1,TGCGCCAGCAGCTTGGAAAAGGGGGACGGGCATGAGCAGTTCTTC,CASSLEKGDGHEQFF
NA,TRBJ2-7,NA,TRBV10-3,TGTGCCATCAGTGAGTCAACACAGGTCACCTCCTACGAGCAGTACTTC,CAISESTQVTSYEQYF
NA,TRBJ1-1,NA,TRBV7-9,TGTGCCAGCAGCCTGACAGTGAACACTGAAGCTTTCTTT,CASSLTVNTEAFF
TRBD2,TRBJ2-7,few,TRBV11-2,TGTGCCAGCAGCTTAAGAGATTGGCGGGGGGGCCTCGACGAGCAGTACTTC,CASSLRDWRGGLDEQYF
NA,TRBJ1-1,NA,TRBV7-8,TGTGCCAGCAGCTTAGGGGGAGGGGAAACTGAAGCTTTCTTT,CASSLGGGETEAFF
TRBD2,TRBJ2-3,NA,TRBV19,TGTGCCAGTAGTATACGGGGGGGGCTCACAGATACGCAGTATTTT,CASSIRGGLTDTQYF
TRBD1,TRBJ1-1,NA,TRBV18,TGTGCCAGCTCTCCCGGGACAGGGATAAATGAAGCTTTCTTT,CASSPGTGINEAFF
TRBD1,TRBJ1-4,NA,TRBV7-6,TGTGCCAGCAGCGTGGGACAGGGGAATGAAAAACTGTTTTTT,CASSVGQGNEKLFF
TRBD1,TRBJ1-1,NA,TRBV7-9,TGTGCCAGCAGCTTAGGACAGGGGCTACTCCCGAACACTGAAGCTTTCTTT,CASSLGQGLLPNTEAFF
NA,TRBJ2-3,NA,TRBV30,TGTGCCTGGAGTAGGGGCAGGGGATTCACAGATACGCAGTATTTT,CAWSRGRGFTDTQYF
NA,TRBJ2-7,NA,TRBV29-1,TGCAGCGTTGAAGAAAGCTACGAGCAGTACTTC,CSVEESYEQYF
NA,TRBJ2-1,NA,TRBV4-3,TGCGCCAGCAGCTTGGCCGGCGGGGACTCCTACAATGAGCAGTTCTTC,CASSLAGGDSYNEQFF
NA,TRBJ1-1,few,TRBV9,TGTGCCAGCAGCGTATCGGGCCGGGGCACTGAAGCTTTCTTT,CASSVSGRGTEAFF
NA,TRBJ2-2,NA,TRBV6-5,TGTGCCAGCAGTCCTCAGGCCCTAACCGGGGAGCTGTTTTTT,CASSPQALTGELFF
TRBD2,TRBJ2-2,once,TRBV4-1,TGCGCCAGCAGCCGACGGACTAGCGGGCTCGAGACCGGGGAGCTGTTTTTT,CASSRRTSGLETGELFF
NA,TRBJ2-1,NA,TRBV5-1,TGCGCCAGCAGCTCCGGGACTCCCCCGGTCAATGAGCAGTTCTTC,CASSSGTPPVNEQFF
TRBD1,TRBJ2-7,NA,TRBV19,TGTGCCAGTACCCCCGGGACAGTTAGCTACGAGCAGTACTTC,CASTPGTVSYEQYF
NA,TRBJ2-2,few,TRBV5-1,TGCGCCAGCAGCCCGTCGGGGAACGGGGAGCTGTTTTTT,CASSPSGNGELFF
NA,TRBJ2-2,NA,TRBV5-1,TGCGCCAGCAGCTCTCTGGGACAGAACACCGGGGAGCTGTTTTTT,CASSSLGQNTGELFF
TRBD1,TRBJ1-3,NA,TRBV5-6,TGTGCCAGCAGCTTGGGGACAGGAGGTCTTGGAAACACCATATATTTT,CASSLGTGGLGNTIYF
NA,TRBJ2-6,NA,TRBV13,TGTGCCAGCAGCTTACTATCCGCAGGAACTGGGGCCAACGTCCTGACTTTC,CASSLLSAGTGANVLTF
TRBD2,TRBJ2-1,NA,TRBV5-4,TGTGCCAGCGGTAGCGGGGATTTCTCCAATGAGCAGTTCTTC,CASGSGDFSNEQFF
NA,TRBJ1-4,NA,TRBV5-5,TGTGCCAGCAGTTCGGTCACCACAGGCGAAAAACTGTTTTTT,CASSSVTTGEKLFF
TRBD2,TRBJ2-5,NA,TRBV7-7,TGTGCTAGCAGCCAAAGACCCGGGGCGGGGGGGGAGACCCAGTACTTC,CASSQRPGAGGETQYF
NA,TRBJ1-1,many,TRBV11-3,TGTGCCAGCAGCTTAGGAGGGAACACTGAAGCTTTCTTT,CASSLGGNTEAFF
TRBD2,TRBJ2-1,NA,TRBV9,TGTGCCAGCAGCGCCCGGACTAGCCGGAGCTCCTACAATGAGCAGTTCTTC,CASSARTSRSSYNEQFF
TRBD1,TRBJ2-2,NA,TRBV5-1,TGCGCCAGCAGCTTATCGGGACAGAGAAAGACGAACACCGGGGAGCTGTTTTTT,CASSLSGQRKTNTGELFF
NA,TRBJ1-1,NA,TRBV7-2,TGTGCCAGCAGCTCTTGGAGTGGCTCTGGCACTGAAGCTTTCTTT,CASSSWSGSGTEAFF
NA,TRBJ1-2,NA,TRBV29-1,TGCAGCGTTGCTAGGATTGGGAGACCGAGCTTCTTC,CSVARIGRPSFF
NA,TRBJ1-4,NA,TRBV6-6,TGTGCCAGCTTACTGCTACCGGGGGGTGAAAAACTGTTTTTT,CASLLLPGGEKLFF
NA,TRBJ2-5,NA,TRBV6-1,TGTGCCAGCAGTGACCACAGGGGCGGGGGGGAGACCCAGTACTTC,CASSDHRGGGETQYF
TRBD1,TRBJ1-5,NA,TRBV19,TGTGCCAGTAGTGATCTAACACAGGGGGTAAGCAATCAGCCCCAGCATTTT,CASSDLTQGVSNQPQHF
NA,TRBJ1-3,few,TRBV5-6,TGTGCCAGCAGCTCGGGGTACACCATATATTTT,CASSSGYTIYF
NA,TRBJ1-4,NA,TRBV4-3,TGCGCCAGCAGCCAAGATCTTAGGACTGTGAATGAAAAACTGTTTTTT,CASSQDLRTVNEKLFF
NA,TRBJ2-2,once,TRBV5-1,TGCGCCAGCAGCTCTGGACAGAGGAACACCGGGGAGCTGTTTTTT,CASSSGQRNTGELFF
NA,TRBJ1-1,once,TRBV7-8,TGTGCCAGCAGCTTAACTGACGGGGACACTGAAGCTTTCTTT,CASSLTDGDTEAFF
NA,TRBJ1-6,NA,TRBV6-5,TGTGCCAGCAGTTCCCGGGGTCGGGCAAATTCACCCCTCCACTTT,CASSSRGRANSPLHF
NA,TRBJ2-2,once,TRBV18,TGTGCCAGCTCGCTCAGAGGCCGGACGAACACCGGGGAGCTGTTTTTT,CASSLRGRTNTGELFF
TRBD1,TRBJ1-1,NA,TRBV14,TGTGCCAGCAGCCTCAGGGGGGCCTGGGGCACTGAAGCTTTCTTT,CASSLRGAWGTEAFF
NA,TRBJ1-1,NA,TRBV30,TGTGCCTGGGGCCCCGCCAACACTGAAGCTTTCTTT,CAWGPANTEAFF
NA,TRBJ1-3,NA,TRBV9,TGTGCCAGCAGCGTTCATCACTCTGGAAACACCATATATTTT,CASSVHHSGNTIYF
TRBD1,TRBJ2-1,NA,TRBV4-1,TGCGCCAGCAGCCAAGGCTCCGGGACAGGGTGGGGGAATGAGCAGTTCTTC,CASSQGSGTGWGNEQFF